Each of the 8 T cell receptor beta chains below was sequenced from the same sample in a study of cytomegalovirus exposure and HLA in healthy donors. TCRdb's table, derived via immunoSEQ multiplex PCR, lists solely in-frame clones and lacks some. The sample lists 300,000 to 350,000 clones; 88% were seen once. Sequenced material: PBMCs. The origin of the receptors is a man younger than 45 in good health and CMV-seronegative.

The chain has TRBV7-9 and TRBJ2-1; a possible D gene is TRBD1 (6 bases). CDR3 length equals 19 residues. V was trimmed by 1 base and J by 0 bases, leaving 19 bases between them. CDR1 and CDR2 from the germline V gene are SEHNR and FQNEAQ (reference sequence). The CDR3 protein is CASSLGGGGQGRSYNEQFF. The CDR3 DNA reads TGTGCCAGCAGCTTAGGGGGTGGGGGCCAGGGACGCTCCTACAATGAGCAGTTCTTC.

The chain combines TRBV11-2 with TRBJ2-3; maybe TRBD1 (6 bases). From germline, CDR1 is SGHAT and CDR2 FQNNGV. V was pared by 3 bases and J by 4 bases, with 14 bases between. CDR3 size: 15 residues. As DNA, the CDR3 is TGTGCCAGCAGCTTGAGGGGGATGGGTTCAGATACGCAGTATTTT. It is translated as CASSLRGMGSDTQYF.

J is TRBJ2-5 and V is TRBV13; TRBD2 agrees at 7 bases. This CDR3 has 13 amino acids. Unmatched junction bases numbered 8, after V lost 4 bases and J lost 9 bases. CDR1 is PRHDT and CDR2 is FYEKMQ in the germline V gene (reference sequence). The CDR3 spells CASSSTRGGSQYF. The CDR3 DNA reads TGTGCCAGCAGCTCCACTAGGGGAGGGTCCCAGTACTTC.

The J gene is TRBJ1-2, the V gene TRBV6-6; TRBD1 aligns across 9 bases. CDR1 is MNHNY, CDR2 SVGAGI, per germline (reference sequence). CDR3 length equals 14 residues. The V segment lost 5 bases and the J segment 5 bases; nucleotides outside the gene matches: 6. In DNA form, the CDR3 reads TGTGCCAGCAGTAGGGACAGGGTTAAGTATGGCTACACCTTC. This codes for CASSRDRVKYGYTF.

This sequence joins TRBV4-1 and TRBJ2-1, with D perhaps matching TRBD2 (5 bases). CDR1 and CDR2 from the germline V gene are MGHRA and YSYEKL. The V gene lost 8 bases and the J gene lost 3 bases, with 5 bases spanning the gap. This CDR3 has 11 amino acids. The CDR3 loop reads CASGLYNEQFF. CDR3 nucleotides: TGCGCCAGCGGACTCTACAATGAGCAGTTCTTC.

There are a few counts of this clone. Written as DNA, the CDR3 is TGTGCCAGCAGCCCCGCCTTCTCCGGAGGCGGCTACACCTTC. Translating gives CASSPAFSGGGYTF. The V call is TRBV7-9, the J call TRBJ1-2, with D unclear. CDR1 and CDR2 (germline): SEHNR, FQNEAQ (reference sequence). Trimming pared 5 bases from V and 8 bases from J, leaving 18 bases between. The CDR3 is made up of 14 amino acids.

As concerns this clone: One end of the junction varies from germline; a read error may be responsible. The CDR3 DNA follows: TGTGCCAGCATAAACGGGGGGCGCATTAACTACTTC. Encoded protein: CASINGGRINYF. The V gene is TRBV6-1, the J gene TRBJ1-2; possible D gene TRBD1, 6 bases. The CDR3 has 12 residues. Germline assignment: CDR1 MNHNS and CDR2 SASEGT.

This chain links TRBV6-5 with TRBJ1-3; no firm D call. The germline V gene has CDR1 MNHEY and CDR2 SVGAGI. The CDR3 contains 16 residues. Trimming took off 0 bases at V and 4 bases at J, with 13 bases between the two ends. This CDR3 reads CASSYSRRGAGNTIYF. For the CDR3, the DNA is TGTGCCAGCAGTTACTCGAGACGGGGAGCCGGAAACACCATATATTTT.